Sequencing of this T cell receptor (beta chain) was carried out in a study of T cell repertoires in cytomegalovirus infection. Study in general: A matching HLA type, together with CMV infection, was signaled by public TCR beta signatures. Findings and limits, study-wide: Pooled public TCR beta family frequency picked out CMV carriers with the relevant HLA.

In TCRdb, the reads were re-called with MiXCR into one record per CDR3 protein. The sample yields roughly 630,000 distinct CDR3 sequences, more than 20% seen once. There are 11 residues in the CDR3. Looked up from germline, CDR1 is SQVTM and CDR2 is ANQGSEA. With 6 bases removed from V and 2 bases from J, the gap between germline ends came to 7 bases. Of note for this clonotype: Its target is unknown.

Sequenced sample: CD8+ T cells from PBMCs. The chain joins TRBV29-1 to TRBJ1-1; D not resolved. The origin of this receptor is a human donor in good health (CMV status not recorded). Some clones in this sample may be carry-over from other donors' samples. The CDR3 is CSVAINTEAFF. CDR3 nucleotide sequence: TGCAGCGTCGCCATAAACACTGAAGCTTTCTTT. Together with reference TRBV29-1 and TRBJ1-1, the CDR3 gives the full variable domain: SAVISQKPSRDICQRGTSLTIQCQVDSQVTMMFWYRQQPGQSLTLIATANQGSEATYESGFVIDKFPISRPNLTFSTLTVSNMSPEDSSIYLCSVAINTEAFFGQGTRLTVV.